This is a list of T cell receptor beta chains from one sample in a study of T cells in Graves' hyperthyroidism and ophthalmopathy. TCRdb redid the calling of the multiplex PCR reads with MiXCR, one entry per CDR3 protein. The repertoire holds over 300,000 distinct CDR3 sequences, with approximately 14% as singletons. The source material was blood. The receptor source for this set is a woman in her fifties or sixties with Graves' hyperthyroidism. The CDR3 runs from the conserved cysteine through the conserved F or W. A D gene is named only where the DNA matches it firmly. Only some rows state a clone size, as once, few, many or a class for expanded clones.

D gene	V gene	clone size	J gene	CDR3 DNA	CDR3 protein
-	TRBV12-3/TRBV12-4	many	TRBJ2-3	TGTGCCAGCACTCTTAGCACAGATACGCAGTATTTT	CASTLSTDTQYF
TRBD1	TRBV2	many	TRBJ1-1	TGTGCCAGCCCGCAGGGGGCCGGAACTGAAGCTTTCTTT	CASPQGAGTEAFF
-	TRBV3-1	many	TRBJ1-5	TGTGCCAGCAGCCAAGGGGGGGCCAGGAGCAATCAGCCCCAGCATTTT	CASSQGGARSNQPQHF
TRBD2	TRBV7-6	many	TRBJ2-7	TGTGCCAGCAGCTTTTCCTCGGCTAGCGGGATGAGCGAGCAGTACTTC	CASSFSSASGMSEQYF
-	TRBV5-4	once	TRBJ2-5	TGTGCCGGCAGCTTACGGGACATCGTAGAGACCCAGTACTTC	CAGSLRDIVETQYF
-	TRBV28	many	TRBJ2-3	TGTGCCAGCAGTTTTCCCGGTGGGGGCGGAAGCCACACAGATACGCAGTATTTT	CASSFPGGGGSHTDTQYF
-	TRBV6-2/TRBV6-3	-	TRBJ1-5	TGTGCCAGCAGTTACTCGTCAGCTAATCAGCCCCAGCATTTT	CASSYSSANQPQHF
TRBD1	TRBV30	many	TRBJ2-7	TGTGCCTGGAGTCGGGACAGAGGATACGAGCAGTACTTC	CAWSRDRGYEQYF
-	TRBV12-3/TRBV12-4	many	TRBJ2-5	TGTGCCAGCAGAGGGCGGACCCAAGAGACCCAGTACTTC	CASRGRTQETQYF
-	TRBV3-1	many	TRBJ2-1	TGTGCCAGCAGCCAAGAGGCGAGCGACGGTGAGCAGTTCTTC	CASSQEASDGEQFF
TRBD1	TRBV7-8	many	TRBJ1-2	TGTGCCAGCAGCTTCCAGCAGGGGGCATATAACTATGGCTACACCTTC	CASSFQQGAYNYGYTF
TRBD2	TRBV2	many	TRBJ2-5	TGTGCCGGAGGGACTAGCAAGGAGACCCAGTACTTC	CAGGTSKETQYF
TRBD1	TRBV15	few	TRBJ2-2	TGTGCCACCAGCGATTACAGGGGTCCCGGGGAGCTGTTTTTT	CATSDYRGPGELFF
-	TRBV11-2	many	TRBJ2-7	TGTGCCAGCAGCTCACAACAAGTCCGCGAGCAGTACTTC	CASSSQQVREQYF
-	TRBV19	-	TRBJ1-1	TGTGCCAGTACCGCTCCACAGAGGAACACTGGAGCTTTCTTT	CASTAPQRNTGAFF
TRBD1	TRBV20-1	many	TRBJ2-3	TGCAGTGCGTACACCGGGACAGTAGGGACAGATACGCAGTATTTT	CSAYTGTVGTDTQYF
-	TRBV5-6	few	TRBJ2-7	TGTGCCAGCAGCGCGGGACCCCTACCTCTCGACGAGCAGTACTTC	CASSAGPLPLDEQYF
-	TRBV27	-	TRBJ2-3	TGTGCCAGCAGCCCGGGCGGGGGCGGGAATACGCAGTATTTT	CASSPGGGGNTQYF
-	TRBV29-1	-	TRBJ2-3	TGCAGCGCCGAGCGTTCCAGAAGCACAGATACGCAGTATTTT	CSAERSRSTDTQYF
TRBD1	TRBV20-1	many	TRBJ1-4	TGCAGTGCCCCAATAGGGGGACAGGGGGAAAAACTGTTTTTT	CSAPIGGQGEKLFF
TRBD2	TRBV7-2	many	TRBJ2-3	TGTGCCAGCAGCCCCCCGGGGACTAGCGGGAAAAAGGGCACGCAGTATTTT	CASSPPGTSGKKGTQYF
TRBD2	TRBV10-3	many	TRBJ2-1	TGTGCCATCAGTGGGACTAGCGGGATTGGAGAGGGCTCCTACAATGAGCAGTTCTTC	CAISGTSGIGEGSYNEQFF
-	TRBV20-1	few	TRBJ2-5	TGCAGTGTAGGAGAGGGGCGGGGACCAGAGACCCAGTACTTC	CSVGEGRGPETQYF
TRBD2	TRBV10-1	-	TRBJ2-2	TGCGCCAGCAGTCAGATAAAACTAGCGGATTTCTCCGGGGAGCTGTTTTTT	CASSQIKLADFSGELFF
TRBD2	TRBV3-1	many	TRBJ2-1	TGTGCCAGCAGCCTCCCGGGTACTAGCGGCCTCTACAATGAGCAGTTCTTC	CASSLPGTSGLYNEQFF
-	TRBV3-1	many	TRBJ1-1	TGTGCCAGCAGCCATGCCGGTCTGAGCACTGAAGCTTTCTTT	CASSHAGLSTEAFF
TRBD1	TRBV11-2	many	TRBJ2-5	TGTGCCAGCAGCTTCGACAGGGGGGACGGTGAGACCCAGTACTTC	CASSFDRGDGETQYF
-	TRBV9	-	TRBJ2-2	TGTGCCAGCAGCGTTGCCGGCAGGGTTCCCACCGGGGAGCTGTTTTTT	CASSVAGRVPTGELFF
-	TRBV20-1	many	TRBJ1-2	TGCAGTGCTAGAGTTGGAGGAGAGAACTATGGCTACACCTTC	CSARVGGENYGYTF
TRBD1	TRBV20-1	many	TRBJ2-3	TGCAGTGCTCTCCATCGGGACAGTGCTAGCACAGATACGCAGTATTTT	CSALHRDSASTDTQYF
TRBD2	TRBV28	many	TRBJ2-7	TGTGCCAGCAGTGCACTACCGGGACTAGCGGGAGGGGGACTGTCCTACGAGCAGTACTTC	CASSALPGLAGGGLSYEQYF
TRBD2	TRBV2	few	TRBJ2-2	TGTGCCAGCAGTGAACTAGCGGCCACCGGGGAGCTGTTTTTT	CASSELAATGELFF
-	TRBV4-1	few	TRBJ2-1	TGCGCCAGCAGCCGCCCCGCAGCCCAACCCACGGTCAATGAGCAGTTCTTC	CASSRPAAQPTVNEQFF
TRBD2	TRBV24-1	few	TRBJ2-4	TGTGCCACCAGTGATTCTTTAGCGGGTATTCAGTACTTC	CATSDSLAGIQYF
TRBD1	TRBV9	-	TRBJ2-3	TGTGCCAGCAGCATCCGACAGGGGGCCACAGATACGCAGTATTTT	CASSIRQGATDTQYF
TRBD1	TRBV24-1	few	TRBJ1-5	TGTGCCACCAGTGCCAGAGCGGACAGGGTTGGTCAGCCCCAGCATTTT	CATSARADRVGQPQHF
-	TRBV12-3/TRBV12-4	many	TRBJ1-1	TGTGCCAGCAGTTGGGGCGGGACGGGGGGCACTGAAGCTTTCTTT	CASSWGGTGGTEAFF
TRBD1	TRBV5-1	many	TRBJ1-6	TGCGCCAGCAGTTCCACCAGGGGGTCACCCCTCCACTTT	CASSSTRGSPLHF
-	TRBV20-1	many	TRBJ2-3	TGCAGTGCTAGAGACCGGACGGGAAGATCCACAGATACGCAGTATTTT	CSARDRTGRSTDTQYF
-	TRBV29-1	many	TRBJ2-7	TGCAGCGTGATGGGCAGGGATTACCTTGGCGAGCAGTACTTC	CSVMGRDYLGEQYF
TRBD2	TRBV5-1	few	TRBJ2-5	TGCGCCAGCAGCTTGGCAGTTGGACTAGCGGGAGGGGAGACCCAGTACTTC	CASSLAVGLAGGETQYF